These 5 T cell receptor beta chains were sequenced from one sample in a study of blood T cells in healthy people across ages. A second PCR of roughly 6 to 12 cycles used a sample-barcoded 5' primer and a J-beta primer mix. TCRdb re-called the 5' RACE reads through MiXCR, storing one row per CDR3 protein. The sample holds 1.5 million to 2 million distinct CDR3 sequences, roughly 27% seen once. Sequencing was done on a sample of blood. These receptors were obtained from a woman in her twenties or thirties in good health.

The DNA of the CDR3 is TGCAGTGCTTCAGAAGGGGGGGGTAACTATGGCTACACCTTC. It translates to CSASEGGGNYGYTF. The rearrangement links TRBV20-1 to TRBJ1-2; D is perhaps TRBD1 (6 bases). Germline V gene lookup returns CDR1 DFQATT and CDR2 SNEGSKA (reference sequence). The CDR3 contains 14 residues. The germline V and J ends were trimmed by 5 bases and 1 base, with 14 bases remaining between them.

The chain couples TRBV15 to TRBJ1-6; D is possibly TRBD1 (6 bases). The V and J ends lost 2 bases and 9 bases respectively, with 20 bases between them. CDR3 length: 17 residues. Germline CDR1 and CDR2: LNHNV and YYDKDF (reference sequence). In nucleotides, the CDR3 is TGTGCCACCAGCAGACCCGTAACAGGGTTGATGGTTTCACCCCTCCACTTT. Its translation is CATSRPVTGLMVSPLHF.

This chain links TRBV11-2 with TRBJ2-7; 8 bases fit TRBD1. The CDR3 contains 15 residues. J was trimmed by 1 base and V by 5 bases; bases with no gene match: 7. The germline CDR1 and CDR2 sequences are SGHAT and FQNNGV. The chain's CDR3 is CASSLRQGMSYEQYF. The CDR3, as DNA: TGTGCCAGCAGCCTACGACAGGGGATGTCCTACGAGCAGTACTTC.

The chain carries TRBV7-3 and TRBJ2-1, with 7 bases identical to TRBD1. Germline V gene sequence: CDR1 SGHTA, CDR2 FQGTGA. Losses at the gene ends were 1 base for V and 5 bases for J; bases not matched to a gene: 5. The CDR3 contains 15 residues. For the CDR3, the DNA is TGTGCCAGCAGCTTAAGGGGACAGTCAAACAATGAGCAGTTCTTC. This sequence encodes CASSLRGQSNNEQFF.

The chain couples TRBV20-1 to TRBJ2-3; the D gene is possibly TRBD2 (7 bases). This CDR3 is built from 16 residues. CDR1 is DFQATT and CDR2 is SNEGSKA in the germline V gene (reference sequence). V lost 5 bases and J 3 bases, leaving 21 bases between the germline ends. DNA of the CDR3: TGCAGTGCTGCCCCGTGGGGCAGGGGAGGGACAGATACGCAGTATTTT. Translated: CSAAPWGRGGTDTQYF.